This T cell receptor beta chain originates from a study of OX40 agonist ivuxolimab in advanced cancers. The wider study: Ivuxolimab doses were 0.01, 0.1, 0.3, 1.5, 3 or 10 mg/kg every 2 weeks. Study outcomes and limitations: Circulating CD4+ and CD8+ T cells showed clonal expansion by week 6 at 0.1 to 3.0 mg/kg.

This CDR3 comprises 13 residues. Trimming cost V 6 bases and J 0 bases, with 6 bases left between them. Germline CDR1 MDHEN, CDR2 SYDVKM. In regard to this clone: Antigen unknown.

Profiling relied on immunoSEQ multiplex PCR, and the TCRdb table lists in-frame clones only, not all of them. The data hold roughly 42,000 clones, with about 90% observed a single time. This receptor was taken from an adult with an advanced solid tumor such as melanoma, head and neck, liver or kidney cancer. The starting material was CD4+ or CD8+ T cells sorted from blood, obtained in a trial of the OX40 agonist ivuxolimab. This rearrangement joins TRBV28 to TRBJ2-1; D gene ambiguous. The CDR3 loop is CASSISSYNEQFF. CDR3 in DNA: TGTGCCAGCAGCATAAGCTCCTACAATGAGCAGTTCTTC.